Listed below are T cell receptor beta chains from one sample, sequenced in a study of OX40 agonist ivuxolimab in advanced cancers. Produced via immunoSEQ multiplex PCR; TCRdb's table is partial and in-frame only. The data hold approximately 23,000 clones, with around 88% observed a single time. The source was CD4+ or CD8+ T cells sorted from blood, collected in a trial of the OX40 agonist ivuxolimab. These TCRs come from an adult with an advanced solid tumor such as melanoma, head and neck, liver or kidney cancer. Both conserved end residues are part of each CDR3. D genes are given only for firm matches. Rows may omit the clone size; those that give it use once, few, many or a size class.

abundance	v_gene	j_gene	d_gene	CDR3nt	CDR3aa
.	TRBV28	TRBJ1-4	.	TGTGCCAGCAGTTTGGCCGATATTGCAACTAATGAAAAACTGTTTTTT	CASSLADIATNEKLFF
.	TRBV7-9	TRBJ2-1	TRBD2	TGTGCCAGCAGCCCAGCGGGAGGGTTTGAGCAGTTCTTC	CASSPAGGFEQFF
.	TRBV6-6	TRBJ1-1	.	TGTGCCAGCAGCTCATCTGAAGCTTTCTTT	CASSSSEAFF
.	TRBV7-8	TRBJ2-7	TRBD2	TGTGCCAGCAGCTCGGGCGCAGCGGGAGGCATCGAGCAGTACTTC	CASSSGAAGGIEQYF
once	TRBV6-1	TRBJ1-6	.	TGTGCCAGCAGTGTGGGGGAGTATTCACCCCTCCACTTT	CASSVGEYSPLHF
.	TRBV19	TRBJ1-1	.	TGTGCCAGTAGTATCGGGTCGGGCAGAGAGAACACTGAAGCTTTCTTT	CASSIGSGRENTEAFF
.	TRBV7-7	TRBJ2-7	TRBD1	TGTGCTAGCAGCGCCGGGACAGGGCCCTCCTACGAGCAGTACTTC	CASSAGTGPSYEQYF
.	TRBV5-8	TRBJ2-1	.	TGTGCCAGCAGCTTGGACAGTATATCCTACAATGAGCAGTTCTTC	CASSLDSISYNEQFF
.	TRBV11-2	TRBJ2-7	.	TGTGCCAGCAGCGGACGGACAGCCTGGGGGTACGAGCAGTACTTC	CASSGRTAWGYEQYF
few	TRBV14	TRBJ1-4	.	TGTGCCAGCAGCCAAGCTGACGAAAAACTGTTTTTT	CASSQADEKLFF
medium-sized	TRBV6-4	TRBJ2-1	TRBD2	TGTGCCAGCAGTGACTTAGCGGGCTCCTACAATGAGCAGTTCTTC	CASSDLAGSYNEQFF
.	TRBV2	TRBJ2-1	TRBD1	TGTGCCAGCAATGGTAGGGGGACAGGAGACAATGAGCAGTTCTTC	CASNGRGTGDNEQFF
.	TRBV6-1	TRBJ1-2	.	.	CASSSSAGLGYTF
.	TRBV9	TRBJ2-2	.	TGTGCCAGCACCATAAAGGGAGCCGCGAACACCGGGGAGCTGTTTTTT	CASTIKGAANTGELFF
few	TRBV6-6	TRBJ2-3	.	TGTGCCAGCAGCAAATGGGGAGCAGATACGCAGTATTTT	CASSKWGADTQYF
.	TRBV11-2	TRBJ2-7	TRBD2	TGTGCCAGCAGCTTAGAGGCGGGAGTCTCCTACGAGCAGTACTTC	CASSLEAGVSYEQYF
once	TRBV9	TRBJ1-2	.	TGTGCCAGCAGCGAAGACAGGAACCCGACTAACTATGGCTACACCTTC	CASSEDRNPTNYGYTF
.	TRBV4-3	TRBJ2-2	TRBD2	TGCGCCAGCAGCCAAGACATCGGACTAGCGGCTACCGGGGAGCTGTTTTTT	CASSQDIGLAATGELFF
once	TRBV6-5	TRBJ1-2	.	TGTGCCAGCAGTTCCTCGGTCCACCGGGAGGTCTACACCTTC	CASSSSVHREVYTF
.	TRBV28	TRBJ2-7	TRBD2	TGTGCCAGCAATTCCCCCGGGACTAAACTTGACGAGCAGTACTTC	CASNSPGTKLDEQYF
.	TRBV11-3	TRBJ2-7	.	TGTGCCAGCAGGGCGGAGCGGGCGAGGAGCGGAGCCGAGCAGTACTTC	CASRAERARSGAEQYF
.	TRBV11-2	TRBJ2-1	TRBD2	TGTGCCAGCAGCTTAGACGCTCCGGGACTAGCGGATCTCTACAATGAGCAGTTCTTC	CASSLDAPGLADLYNEQFF
.	TRBV19	TRBJ1-5	TRBD1	TGTGCCAGTAGTATCGACAGGGGGGATCAGCCCCAGCATTTT	CASSIDRGDQPQHF
.	TRBV9	TRBJ2-1	TRBD2	TGTGCCAGCAGCGTGTTCAGCGGGAGCGGGAATGAGCAGTTCTTC	CASSVFSGSGNEQFF
.	TRBV11-3	TRBJ2-1	.	TGTGCCAGCAGCTTTCGGCACGGCAATGAGCAGTTCTTC	CASSFRHGNEQFF
.	TRBV7-9	TRBJ2-2	.	TGTGCCAGCAGCTCCTCCCGGGGAGGGGGCCCCGGGGAGCTGTTTTTT	CASSSSRGGGPGELFF
.	TRBV9	TRBJ2-2	.	TGTGCCAGCAGCGTAGGGAAGAACACCGGGGAGCTGTTTTTT	CASSVGKNTGELFF
.	TRBV7-9	TRBJ1-1	.	TGTGCCAGCAGCTTAGCCCGGGCGAACACTGAAGCTTTCTTT	CASSLARANTEAFF